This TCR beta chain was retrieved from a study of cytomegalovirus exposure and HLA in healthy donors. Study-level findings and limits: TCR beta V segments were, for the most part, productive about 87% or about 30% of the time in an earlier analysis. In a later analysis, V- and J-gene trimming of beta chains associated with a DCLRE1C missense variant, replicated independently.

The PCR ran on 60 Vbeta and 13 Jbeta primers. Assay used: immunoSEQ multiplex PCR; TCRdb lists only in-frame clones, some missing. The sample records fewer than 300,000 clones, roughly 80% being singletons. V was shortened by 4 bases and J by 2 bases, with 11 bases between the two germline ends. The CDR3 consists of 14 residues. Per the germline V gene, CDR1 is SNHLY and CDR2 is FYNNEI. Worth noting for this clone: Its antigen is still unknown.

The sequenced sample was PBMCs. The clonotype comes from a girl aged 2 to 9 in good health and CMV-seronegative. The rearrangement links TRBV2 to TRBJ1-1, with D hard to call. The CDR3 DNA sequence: TGTGCCAGCAGTGGAGAGGGAATCAACACTGAAGCTTTCTTT. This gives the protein CASSGEGINTEAFF.